This T cell receptor beta chain was identified during a study of tumor and adjacent non-tumor tissue in lung cancer. For the study at large: The patients, 9 to 11 men and 4 or 5 women, were roughly 31 to 85 with stage I to III disease.

The template was RNA from unsorted bulk tissue. Study-level points and caveats: Higher tumor TCR diversity was associated with shorter survival. Normal lung showed higher cumulative top 100 clone frequency than tumor. Tumor tissue had significantly higher TCR diversity than normal lung.

Germline-derived CDR1 and CDR2 are SQVTM and ANQGSEA. The CDR3 is 12 residues long. The ends were cut back, 4 bases at V and 4 bases at J, with 10 bases in the middle. This clonotype was counted ten times or more. The antigen is undetermined. The library came from three nested PCR rounds adapted from ARM-PCR protocols. TCRdb itself ran the multiplex PCR reads through MiXCR, one entry per CDR3 protein. The data show 95,000 to 150,000 distinct CDR3 sequences, with 60% to 70% seen just once and about 13% held by the top ten. The source is a man under 40 with non-small cell lung cancer. Input material: lung tumor tissue. This rearrangement joins TRBV29-1 to TRBJ1-1; D call uncertain. The CDR3 DNA follows: TGCAGCGTTGTGGGATCGGGCACTGAAGCTTTCTTT. Translated: CSVVGSGTEAFF.